This passage covers 23 T cell receptor beta chains from one sample sequenced in a study of follicular helper T cells after annual influenza vaccination. Libraries were prepared by immunoSEQ multiplex PCR; TCRdb keeps only in-frame clonotypes and omits some of them. Of approximately 1,300 clones in the sample, around 80% were seen once. Time point defined: 2015-2016 season, 7 days after influenza vaccination. Here the sequenced sample was CXCR5+ CD38+ circulating T follicular helper cells from blood, taken 7 days after influenza vaccination. Sample subset: circulating Tfh, non-naive CD4+CXCR5+PD-1+ (ICOS+CD38+ or ICOS-CD38-). The source is an adult who received the influenza vaccine.

This chain connects TRBV28 to TRBJ1-3; 7 bases map to TRBD1. The CDR3 contains 16 residues. CDR1 is MDHEN, CDR2 SYDVKM, per germline. Trimming took 4 bases from V and 1 from J; bases not matched to a gene: 7. CDR3 residues: CASSSPTGRSGNTIYF. CDR3 coding DNA: TGTGCCAGCAGTTCCCCGACAGGGCGGTCTGGAAACACCATATATTTT.

The chain recombines TRBV6-5 with TRBJ2-1; D uncertain. This CDR3 has 12 residues. Germline CDR1 is MNHEY and CDR2 is SVGAGI. Deletions cut 6 bases from V and 10 bases from J, with 13 bases between. The CDR3 nucleotides are TGTGCCAGCAGGAGAAAGCGTGGCGAGCAGTTCTTC. Translating gives CASRRKRGEQFF.

The V gene is TRBV2, the J gene TRBJ2-7; TRBD1 might be the D (5 bases). V was pared by 8 bases and J by 0 bases, with 11 bases between. This CDR3 spans 13 amino acids. CDR1 and CDR2 (germline): SNHLY, FYNNEI. The CDR3 is CASQTANSYEQYF. CDR3 bases: TGTGCCAGCCAGACAGCGAACTCCTACGAGCAGTACTTC.

The chain joins TRBV27 to TRBJ2-5; a possible D gene is TRBD2 (6 bases). Germline values: CDR1 MNHEY, CDR2 SMNVEV (reference sequence). V lost 2 bases, J lost 1 base, and 14 bases lay in between. CDR3 size: 16 residues. CDR3 region: CASSLRGAGGQETQYF. The CDR3, as DNA: TGTGCCAGCAGTTTAAGGGGAGCGGGCGGCCAAGAGACCCAGTACTTC.

V is TRBV2 and J is TRBJ1-5; D ambiguous. CDR1 is SNHLY, CDR2 FYNNEI, per germline. The CDR3 is 15 amino acids. V was trimmed by 4 bases and J by 2 bases, leaving 12 bases between them. DNA for the CDR3: TGTGCCAGCAGTGGGTCCACAACGGGCAATCAGCCCCAGCATTTT. Translated: CASSGSTTGNQPQHF.

This clone was picked up a small number of times. The genes are TRBV7-9 and TRBJ1-2; D perhaps matches TRBD1 (5 bases). CDR3 length: 18 residues. CDR1 is SEHNR, CDR2 FQNEAQ, per germline (reference sequence). V gave up 2 bases and J gave up 1 base, with 20 bases separating them. CDR3 sequence: CASSLLTHAGDDNYGYTF. DNA for the CDR3: TGTGCCAGCAGCTTATTAACCCACGCCGGGGACGATAACTATGGCTACACCTTC.

This sequence joins TRBV30 and TRBJ1-1, with 9 positions matching TRBD1. J gave up 4 bases and V 5 bases, and 11 bases lay outside the gene matches. Germline CDR1 GTSNPN, CDR2 SVGIG (reference sequence). The length of the CDR3 is 15 residues. The CDR3 DNA reads TGTGCCTGGGCCTCTTATTTACAGGGGGCCACTGAAGCTTTCTTT. This translates into CAWASYLQGATEAFF.

The chain uses TRBV2 and TRBJ1-6, with 7 positions matching TRBD1. Germline lookup yields CDR1 SNHLY and CDR2 FYNNEI. The CDR3 has 13 amino acids. With V trimmed by 8 bases and J by 7 bases, 5 bases remained unmatched. The CDR3 sequence: CASQGGRNSPLHF. The CDR3 DNA sequence: TGTGCCAGCCAGGGGGGTAGGAATTCACCCCTCCACTTT.

The CDR3 nucleotides are TGTGCCAGCAGTGAAGCGCTTGGTCAGAGCTACACCTTC. Translation gives CASSEALGQSYTF. The rearrangement uses TRBV2 and TRBJ1-2; D is ambiguous. From germline, CDR1 is SNHLY and CDR2 FYNNEI. Trimming shortened V by 0 bases and J by 9 bases, and 11 bases separated the two germline ends. The CDR3 runs 13 residues.

J is TRBJ1-1 and V is TRBV28; a possible D gene is TRBD1 (5 bases). CDR1 is MDHEN, CDR2 SYDVKM, per germline. The V end lost 5 bases, the J end lost 6 bases, and 13 bases lay between the germline ends. This CDR3 spans 13 amino acids. The CDR3: CASSGTAFAEAFF. CDR3 DNA sequence: TGTGCCAGCAGTGGGACGGCGTTCGCTGAAGCTTTCTTT.

The chain recombines TRBV7-7 with TRBJ2-5, with 10 bases that match TRBD2. This CDR3 is built from 15 residues. V shed 6 bases, J shed 4 bases, and the junction held 8 bases outside the gene matches. Germline V gene data show CDR1 as SSHAT and CDR2 as FNYEAQ (reference sequence). CDR3 nucleotides: TGTGCCAGCAGTTCCCTAGCGGGGGATAGAGAGACCCAGTACTTC. Translated: CASSSLAGDRETQYF.

The CDR3 bases are TGTGCCAGCAGTTCGCCGGGACAGCGGACAGATACGCAGTATTTT. Translation: CASSSPGQRTDTQYF. J is TRBJ2-3 and V is TRBV28; 7 positions agree with TRBD1. V was pared by 4 bases and J by 3 bases, with 7 bases of the junction left unmatched. CDR1 and CDR2 from the germline V gene are MDHEN and SYDVKM. The CDR3 sequence is 15 residues long.

In nucleotides, the CDR3 is TGTGCCAGCAGCTTATGGGACGTGGGTCAGCCCCAGCATTTT. Translating gives CASSLWDVGQPQHF. The rearrangement uses TRBV7-9 and TRBJ1-5, with D perhaps matching TRBD1 (5 bases). Trimming took 2 bases from V and 6 from J, leaving 11 bases between them. This CDR3 has 14 residues. Germline V gene lookup returns CDR1 SEHNR and CDR2 FQNEAQ (reference sequence).

The J gene is TRBJ2-3, the V gene TRBV2; 11 positions match TRBD2. CDR1 is SNHLY and CDR2 is FYNNEI in the germline V gene. The V segment lost 11 bases and the J segment 4 bases; nucleotides outside the gene matches: 5. The CDR3 runs 13 residues. Written as DNA, the CDR3 is TGTGCCGGAATAGCGGGGGGGCCAGATACGCAGTATTTT. Translated: CAGIAGGPDTQYF. Full variable domain (outside the CDR3, taken from reference TRBV2 and TRBJ2-3): EPEVTQTPSHQVTQMGQEVILRCVPISNHLYFYWYRQILGQKVEFLVSFYNNEISEKSEIFDDQFSVERPDGSNFTLKIRSTKLEDSAMYFCAGIAGGPDTQYFGPGTRLTVL.

This clone was counted a few times. The V and J genes are TRBV2 and TRBJ1-2; no clear D. Germline V gene data show CDR1 as SNHLY and CDR2 as FYNNEI. This CDR3 is 12 amino acids long. The ends were cut back, 3 bases at V and 2 bases at J, with 4 bases in the middle. CDR3: CASSDRNYGYTF. The CDR3 DNA follows: TGTGCCAGCAGTGACCGGAACTATGGCTACACCTTC.

Notes on this clone: Within the sample, other DNA sequences also encode this same CDR3. The V gene is TRBV5-4, the J gene TRBJ2-7; D may be TRBD1 (6 bases). Germline values: CDR1 SGHNT, CDR2 YYREEE (reference sequence). Trimming pared 4 bases from V and 2 bases from J, leaving 10 bases between. CDR3 length: 13 amino acids. The DNA of the CDR3 is TGTGCCAGCAGCCCCAGGGGCCCCTACGAGCAGTACTTC. Its protein is CASSPRGPYEQYF.

V gene TRBV19 combines with J gene TRBJ2-2; 11 bases are a match to TRBD2. After removal of 4 bases from V and 8 bases from J, the junction contained 9 bases not matched to a gene. This CDR3 has 16 residues. CDR1 is LNHDA, CDR2 SQIVND, per germline (reference sequence). The CDR3 loop reads CASSNPSGGLRGELFF. For the CDR3, the DNA is TGTGCCAGTAGTAACCCTAGCGGGGGGCTTCGTGGGGAGCTGTTTTTT.

V usage is TRBV7-9 and J usage is TRBJ2-1; weak D call: TRBD1 (6 bases). The CDR3 consists of 15 residues. The V end was cut by 5 bases, the J end by 0 bases, with 11 bases between. CDR1 SEHNR and CDR2 FQNEAQ come from the germline V gene (reference sequence). DNA for the CDR3: TGTGCCAGCAGCCCCGGACAGAACTCCTACAATGAGCAGTTCTTC. Amino acids: CASSPGQNSYNEQFF.

J is TRBJ2-5 and V is TRBV7-9; 10 bases map to TRBD2. Germline lookup yields CDR1 SEHNR and CDR2 FQNEAQ (reference sequence). V was clipped by 5 bases and J by 5 bases; unmatched bases: 14. CDR3 length: 17 residues. The CDR3 nucleotides are TGTGCCAGCAGCCCGAGGGCGAGCGGGGGGGCCGAGGAGACCCAGTACTTC. Protein product: CASSPRASGGAEETQYF.

This clone was observed a few times. The CDR3 DNA reads as TGTGCCAGTAGTAAGAACTATGGCTACACCTTC. Its translation: CASSKNYGYTF. The chain links TRBV19 to TRBJ1-2, with D hard to call. The CDR3 is made up of 11 amino acids. Germline values: CDR1 LNHDA, CDR2 SQIVND (reference sequence). Trimming pared 4 bases from V and 2 bases from J, leaving 2 bases between.

This clone appeared a few times. This chain joins TRBV2 and TRBJ1-6; D might be TRBD1 (6 bases). The V gene's germline CDR1 is SNHLY and CDR2 FYNNEI. V was shortened by 3 bases and J by 10 bases, with 13 bases between the two germline ends. CDR3 length: 14 amino acids. The CDR3 spells CASSEPRTGSPLHF. CDR3 coding DNA: TGTGCCAGCAGTGAGCCGCGCACAGGGTCACCCCTCCACTTT.

The gene calls are TRBV5-4 and TRBJ1-4; a possible D gene is TRBD1 (5 bases). The CDR3 loop spans 15 amino acids. Germline CDR1 SGHNT, CDR2 YYREEE (reference sequence). V dropped 0 bases and J dropped 5 bases, with 11 bases sitting between them. The CDR3 loop is CASSLEGQRNEKLFF. CDR3 nucleotides: TGTGCCAGCAGCTTGGAGGGGCAGCGAAATGAAAAACTGTTTTTT.

The chain uses TRBV4-3 and TRBJ2-1; tentative D call: TRBD2 (5 bases). The germline V gene has CDR1 LGHNA and CDR2 YSLEER. This CDR3 region has 14 residues. V dropped 4 bases and J dropped 3 bases, with 10 bases sitting between them. The CDR3 sequence: CASSPQGGYNEQFF. The CDR3, as DNA: TGCGCCAGCAGCCCACAAGGAGGCTACAATGAGCAGTTCTTC.